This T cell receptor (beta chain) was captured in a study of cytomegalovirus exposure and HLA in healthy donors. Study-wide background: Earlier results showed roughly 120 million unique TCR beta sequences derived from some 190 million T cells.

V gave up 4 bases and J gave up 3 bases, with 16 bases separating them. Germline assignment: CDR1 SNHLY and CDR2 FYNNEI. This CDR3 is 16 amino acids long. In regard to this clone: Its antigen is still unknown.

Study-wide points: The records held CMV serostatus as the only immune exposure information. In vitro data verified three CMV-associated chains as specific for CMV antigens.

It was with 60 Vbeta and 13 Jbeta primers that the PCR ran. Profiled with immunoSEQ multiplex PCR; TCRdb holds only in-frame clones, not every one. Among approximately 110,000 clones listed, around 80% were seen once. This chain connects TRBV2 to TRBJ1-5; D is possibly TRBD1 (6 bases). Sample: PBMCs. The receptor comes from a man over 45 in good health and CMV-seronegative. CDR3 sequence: CASSGGGRAPNQPQHF. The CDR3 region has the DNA TGTGCCAGCAGTGGGGGGGGGCGGGCTCCCAATCAGCCCCAGCATTTT.